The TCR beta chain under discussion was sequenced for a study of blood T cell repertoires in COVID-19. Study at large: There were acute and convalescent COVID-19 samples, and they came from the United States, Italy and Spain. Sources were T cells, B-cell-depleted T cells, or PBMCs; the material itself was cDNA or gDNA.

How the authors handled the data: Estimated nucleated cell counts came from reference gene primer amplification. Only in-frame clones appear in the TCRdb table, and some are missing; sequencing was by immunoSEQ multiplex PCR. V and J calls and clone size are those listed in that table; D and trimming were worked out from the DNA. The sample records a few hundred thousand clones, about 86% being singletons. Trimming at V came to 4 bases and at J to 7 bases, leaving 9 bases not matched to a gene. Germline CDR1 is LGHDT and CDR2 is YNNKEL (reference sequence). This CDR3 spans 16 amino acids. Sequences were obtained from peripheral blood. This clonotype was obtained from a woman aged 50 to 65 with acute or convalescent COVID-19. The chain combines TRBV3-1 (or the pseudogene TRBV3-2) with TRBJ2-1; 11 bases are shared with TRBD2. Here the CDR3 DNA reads TGTGCCAGCAGCCCCTCTCACGGGACTAGCGGTAATGAGCAGTTCTTC. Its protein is CASSPSHGTSGNEQFF.